This T cell receptor (beta chain) is from a study of regulatory T cells in long-lasting Graves disease. General observations from the study: TRBV28, TRBJ1-2 and TRBJ2-5 were favored in persistent disease.

The time point is: persistent/refractory GD, antithyroid drugs over 5 years with positive TRAb. After RNA was extracted from PBMCs, the TCR library was made from it. American Thyroid Association guidelines were used to diagnose Graves' disease. Germline V gene lookup returns CDR1 SGHAT and CDR2 FQNNGV. The CDR3 is 14 amino acids. With V trimmed by 5 bases and J by 2 bases, 2 bases remained unmatched. Assembly of TCR beta libraries relied on iRepertoire HTBI primers together with Arm-PCR of CDR3 regions. TCRdb ran MiXCR on the multiplex PCR reads and lists one entry per CDR3 protein. Among fewer than 450,000 distinct CDR3 sequences listed, roughly 20% were seen once. There are many counts of this clonotype. Its antigen is still unknown.

The V call is TRBV11-2, the J call TRBJ2-5, with TRBD2 matching 10 bases. The TCR sequence derives from a female donor with Graves disease. The source was peripheral blood mononuclear cells (PBMCs), collected when the disease was refractory, from a patient treated with antithyroid drugs. The CDR3 protein is CASSVAGGQETQYF. The CDR3 DNA reads as TGTGCCAGCAGCGTAGCGGGGGGTCAAGAGACCCAGTACTTC. Drawing the rest from reference TRBV11-2 and TRBJ2-5, the complete variable domain is EAGVAQSPRYKIIEKRQSVAFWCNPISGHATLYWYQQILGQGPKLLIQFQNNGVVDDSQLPKDRFSAERLKGVDSTLKIQPAKLEDSAVYLCASSVAGGQETQYFGPGTRLLVL.